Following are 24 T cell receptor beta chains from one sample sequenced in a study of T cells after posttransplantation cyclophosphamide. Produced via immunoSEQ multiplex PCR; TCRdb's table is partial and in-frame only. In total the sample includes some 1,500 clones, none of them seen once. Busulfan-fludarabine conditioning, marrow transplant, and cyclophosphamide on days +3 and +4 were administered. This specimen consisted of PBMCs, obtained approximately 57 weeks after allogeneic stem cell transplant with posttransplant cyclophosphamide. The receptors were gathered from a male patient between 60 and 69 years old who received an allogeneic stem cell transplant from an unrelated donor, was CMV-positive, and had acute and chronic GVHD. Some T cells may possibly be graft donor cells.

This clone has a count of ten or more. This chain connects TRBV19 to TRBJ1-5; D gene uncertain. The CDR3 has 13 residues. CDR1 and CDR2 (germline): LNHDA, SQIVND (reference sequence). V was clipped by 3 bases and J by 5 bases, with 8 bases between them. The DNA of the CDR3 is TGTGCCAGTAGTATTAACCCGGATCAGCCCCAGCATTTT. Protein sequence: CASSINPDQPQHF. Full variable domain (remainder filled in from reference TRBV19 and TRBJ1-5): DGGITQSPKYLFRKEGQNVTLSCEQNLNHDAMYWYRQDPGQGLRLIYYSQIVNDFQKGDIAEGYSVSREKKESFPLTVTSAQKNPTAFYLCASSINPDQPQHFGDGTRLSIL.

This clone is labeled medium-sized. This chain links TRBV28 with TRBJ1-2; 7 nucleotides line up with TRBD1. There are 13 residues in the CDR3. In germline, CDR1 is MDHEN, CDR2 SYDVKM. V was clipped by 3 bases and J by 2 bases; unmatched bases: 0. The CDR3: CASSLTGNYGYTF. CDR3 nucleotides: TGTGCCAGCAGTTTGACAGGGAACTATGGCTACACCTTC.

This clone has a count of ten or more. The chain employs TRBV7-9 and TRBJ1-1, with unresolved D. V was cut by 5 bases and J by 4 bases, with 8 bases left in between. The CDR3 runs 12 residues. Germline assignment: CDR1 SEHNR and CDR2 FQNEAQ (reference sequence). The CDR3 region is CASSLTSTEAFF. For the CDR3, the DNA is TGTGCCAGCAGCCTTACCAGCACTGAAGCTTTCTTT.

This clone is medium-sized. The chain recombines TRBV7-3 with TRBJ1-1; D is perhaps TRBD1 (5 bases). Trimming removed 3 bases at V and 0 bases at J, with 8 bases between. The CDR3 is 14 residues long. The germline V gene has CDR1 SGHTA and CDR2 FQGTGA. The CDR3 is CASSLGGMNTEAFF. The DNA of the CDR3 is TGTGCCAGCAGCTTGGGGGGGATGAACACTGAAGCTTTCTTT.

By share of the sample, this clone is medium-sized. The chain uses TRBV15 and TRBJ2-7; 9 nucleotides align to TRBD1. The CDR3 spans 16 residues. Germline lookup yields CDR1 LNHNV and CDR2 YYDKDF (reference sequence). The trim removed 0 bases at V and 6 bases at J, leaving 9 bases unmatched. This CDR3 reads CATSRDLGQGIREQYV. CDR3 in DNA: TGTGCCACCAGCAGAGACTTGGGACAGGGAATTCGCGAGCAGTACGTC.

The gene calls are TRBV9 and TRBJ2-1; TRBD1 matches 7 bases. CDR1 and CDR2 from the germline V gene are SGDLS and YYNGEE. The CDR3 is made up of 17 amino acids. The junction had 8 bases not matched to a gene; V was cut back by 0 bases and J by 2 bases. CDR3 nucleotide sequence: TGTGCCAGCAGCGTAGGGGGAGCAGGGGGAGCCTACAATGAGCAGTTCTTC. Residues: CASSVGGAGGAYNEQFF.

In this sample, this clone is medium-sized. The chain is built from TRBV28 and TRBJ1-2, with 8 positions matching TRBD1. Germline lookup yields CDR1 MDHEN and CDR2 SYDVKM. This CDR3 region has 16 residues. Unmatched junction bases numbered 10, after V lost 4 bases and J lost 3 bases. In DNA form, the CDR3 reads TGTGCCAGCAGTTATAAAAAGGGGACAGGACACTATGGCTACACCTTC. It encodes CASSYKKGTGHYGYTF.

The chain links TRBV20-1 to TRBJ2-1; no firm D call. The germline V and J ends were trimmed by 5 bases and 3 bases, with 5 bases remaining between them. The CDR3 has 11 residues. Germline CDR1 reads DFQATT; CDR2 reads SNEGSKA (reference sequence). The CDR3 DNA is TGCAGTGCTCCTAACTACAATGAGCAGTTCTTC. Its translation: CSAPNYNEQFF.

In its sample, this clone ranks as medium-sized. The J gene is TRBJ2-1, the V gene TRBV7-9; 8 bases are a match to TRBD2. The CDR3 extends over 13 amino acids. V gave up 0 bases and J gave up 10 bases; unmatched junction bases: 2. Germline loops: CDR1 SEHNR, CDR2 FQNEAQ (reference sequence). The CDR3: CASSLAGGGEQFF. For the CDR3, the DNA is TGTGCCAGCAGCTTAGCCGGCGGGGGGGAGCAGTTCTTC.

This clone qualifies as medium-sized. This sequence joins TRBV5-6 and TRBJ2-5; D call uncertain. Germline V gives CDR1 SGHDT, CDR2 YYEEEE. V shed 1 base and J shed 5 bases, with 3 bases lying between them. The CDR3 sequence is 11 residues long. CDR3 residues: CASSLRETQYF. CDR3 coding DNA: TGTGCCAGCAGCTTGCGGGAGACCCAGTACTTC.

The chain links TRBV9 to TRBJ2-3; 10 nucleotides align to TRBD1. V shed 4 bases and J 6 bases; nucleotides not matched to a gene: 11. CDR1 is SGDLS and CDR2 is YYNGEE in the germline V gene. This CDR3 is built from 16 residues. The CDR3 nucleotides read TGTGCCAGCAGCCCACGGACAGGGGGGTTCAGGGATACGCAGTATTTT. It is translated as CASSPRTGGFRDTQYF.

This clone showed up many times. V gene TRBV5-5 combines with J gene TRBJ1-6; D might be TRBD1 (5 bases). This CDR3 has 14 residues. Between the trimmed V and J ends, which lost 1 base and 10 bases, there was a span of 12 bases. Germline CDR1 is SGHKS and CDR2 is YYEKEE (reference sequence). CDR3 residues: CASSLRGKGSPLHF. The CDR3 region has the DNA TGTGCCAGCAGCTTGCGGGGGAAGGGGTCACCCCTCCACTTT.

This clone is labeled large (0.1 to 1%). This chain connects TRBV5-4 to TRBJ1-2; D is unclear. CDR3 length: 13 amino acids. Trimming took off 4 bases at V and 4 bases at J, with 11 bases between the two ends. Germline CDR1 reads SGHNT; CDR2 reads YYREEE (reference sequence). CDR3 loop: CASSTDTLYGYTF. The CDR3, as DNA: TGTGCCAGCAGCACAGACACCCTCTATGGCTACACCTTC.

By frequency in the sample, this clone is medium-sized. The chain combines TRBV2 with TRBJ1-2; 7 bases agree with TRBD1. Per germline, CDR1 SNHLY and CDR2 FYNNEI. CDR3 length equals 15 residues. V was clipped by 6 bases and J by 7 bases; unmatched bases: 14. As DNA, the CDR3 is TGTGCCAGCAGGGGGACAGAAATAACTATGGTTGGCTACACCTTC. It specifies CASRGTEITMVGYTF.

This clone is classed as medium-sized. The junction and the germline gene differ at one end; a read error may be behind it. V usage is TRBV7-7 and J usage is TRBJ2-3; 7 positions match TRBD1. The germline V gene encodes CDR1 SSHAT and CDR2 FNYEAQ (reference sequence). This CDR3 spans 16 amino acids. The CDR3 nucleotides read TGTGCTAGCAGCTTAGGTCCGGGACAGCCAACGGATACGCAGTATTTT. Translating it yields CASSLGPGQPTDTQYF.

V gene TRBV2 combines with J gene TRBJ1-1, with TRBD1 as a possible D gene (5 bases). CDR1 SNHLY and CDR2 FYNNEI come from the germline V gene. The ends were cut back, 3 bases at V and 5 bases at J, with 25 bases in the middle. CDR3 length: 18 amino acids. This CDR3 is CASSEAGAGRGKTTEAFF. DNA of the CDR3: TGTGCCAGCAGTGAGGCCGGCGCAGGGCGCGGAAAAACGACTGAAGCTTTCTTT.

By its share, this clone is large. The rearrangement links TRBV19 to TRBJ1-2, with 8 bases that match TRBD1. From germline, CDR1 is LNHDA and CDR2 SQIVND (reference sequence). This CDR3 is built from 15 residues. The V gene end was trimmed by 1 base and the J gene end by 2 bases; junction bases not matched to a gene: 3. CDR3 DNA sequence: TGTGCCAGTAGTATAGTCCAGGGGGCGAACTATGGCTACACCTTC. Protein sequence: CASSIVQGANYGYTF.

This chain's CDR3 is CASSDLAGEFDEQYF. The CDR3 region has the DNA TGTGCCAGCAGTGATTTGGCGGGAGAGTTCGACGAGCAGTACTTC. The genes are TRBV2 and TRBJ2-7; 7 positions match TRBD2. The CDR3 sequence is 15 residues long. Germline CDR1 SNHLY, CDR2 FYNNEI. J gave up 5 bases and V 3 bases, and 10 bases lay outside the gene matches. Variable domain in full (rest from reference TRBV2 and TRBJ2-7): EPEVTQTPSHQVTQMGQEVILRCVPISNHLYFYWYRQILGQKVEFLVSFYNNEISEKSEIFDDQFSVERPDGSNFTLKIRSTKLEDSAMYFCASSDLAGEFDEQYFGPGTRLTVT.

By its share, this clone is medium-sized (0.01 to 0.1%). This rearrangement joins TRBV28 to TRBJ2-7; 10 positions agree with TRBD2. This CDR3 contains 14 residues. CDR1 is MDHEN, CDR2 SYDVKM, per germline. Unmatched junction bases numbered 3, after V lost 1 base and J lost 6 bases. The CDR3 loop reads CASSLLGLAFEQYF. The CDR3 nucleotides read TGTGCCAGCAGTTTATTGGGACTAGCGTTCGAGCAGTACTTC.

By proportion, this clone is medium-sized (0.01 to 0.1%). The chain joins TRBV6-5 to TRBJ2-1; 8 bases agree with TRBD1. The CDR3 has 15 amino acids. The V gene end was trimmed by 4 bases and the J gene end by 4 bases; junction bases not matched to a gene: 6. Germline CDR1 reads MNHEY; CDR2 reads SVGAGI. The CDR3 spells CASSWTGTLYNEQFF. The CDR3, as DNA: TGTGCCAGCAGTTGGACAGGGACCCTATACAATGAGCAGTTCTTC.

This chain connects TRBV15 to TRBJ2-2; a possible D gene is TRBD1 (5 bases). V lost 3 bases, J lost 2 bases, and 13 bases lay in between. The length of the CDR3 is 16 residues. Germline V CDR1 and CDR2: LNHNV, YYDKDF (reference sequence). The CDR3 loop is CATSRGQGPNTGELFF. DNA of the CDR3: TGTGCCACCAGCAGGGGCCAGGGTCCTAACACCGGGGAGCTGTTTTTT.

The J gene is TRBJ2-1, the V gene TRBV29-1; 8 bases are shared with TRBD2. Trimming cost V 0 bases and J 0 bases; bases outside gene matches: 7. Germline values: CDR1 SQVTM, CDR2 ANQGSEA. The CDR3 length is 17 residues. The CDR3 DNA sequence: TGCAGCGTTGAAGACGGGGGTACTAGCGGCTCCTACAATGAGCAGTTCTTC. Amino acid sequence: CSVEDGGTSGSYNEQFF.

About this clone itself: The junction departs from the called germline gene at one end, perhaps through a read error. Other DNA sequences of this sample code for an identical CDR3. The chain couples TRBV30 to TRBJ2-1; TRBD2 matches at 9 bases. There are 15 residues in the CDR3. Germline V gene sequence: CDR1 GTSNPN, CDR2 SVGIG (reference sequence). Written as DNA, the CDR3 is TGCGCCTGGAAAAGAGCGGGAGGTTCCTACAATGAGCAGTTCTTC. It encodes CAWKRAGGSYNEQFF.

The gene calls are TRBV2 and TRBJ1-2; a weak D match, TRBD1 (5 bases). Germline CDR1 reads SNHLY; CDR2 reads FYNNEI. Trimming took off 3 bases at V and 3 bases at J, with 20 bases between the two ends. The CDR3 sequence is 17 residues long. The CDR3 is CASSDSDQGQAHYGYTF. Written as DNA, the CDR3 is TGTGCCAGCAGTGATTCAGACCAGGGCCAAGCCCACTATGGCTACACCTTC.